This T cell receptor (beta chain) comes out of a study of OX40 agonist ivuxolimab in advanced cancers. Findings and caveats of the study: Relative to CD4+ cells, CD8+ T cells on average had more expanded clones.

TCRdb's table, derived via immunoSEQ multiplex PCR, lists solely in-frame clones and lacks some. This table holds 70,000 to 80,000 clones, 75% to 90% found once. This CDR3 has 13 residues. From germline, CDR1 is MNHEY and CDR2 SVGAGI. Losses at the gene ends were 6 bases for V and 7 bases for J; bases not matched to a gene: 8. Concerning this clone itself: What it binds is unknown.

Here the sequenced sample was CD4+ or CD8+ T cells sorted from blood, taken in a trial of the OX40 agonist ivuxolimab. The chain couples TRBV6-5 to TRBJ1-2; 7 bases are a match to TRBD1. The TCR originated in an adult with an advanced solid tumor such as melanoma, head and neck, liver or kidney cancer. The CDR3 DNA follows: TGTGCCAGCAGCGAACAGGGGAGTTCTGGCTACACCTTC. Protein: CASSEQGSSGYTF.